This T cell receptor (beta chain) was recovered during a study of cytomegalovirus exposure and HLA in healthy donors. Study as a whole: Approximately 180 million T cells yielded roughly 100 million unique TCR beta sequences, as an earlier analysis found. Study results and caveats: Researchers catalogued roughly 150 TCR beta chains as cytomegalovirus-associated. Per a prior analysis, the majority of TCR beta V segments were productive roughly 90% or roughly 30% of the time. High sensitivity and specificity were reportedly achieved when the classifier diagnosed cytomegalovirus status.

With 60 Vbeta and 13 Jbeta primers, the PCR was carried out. Sequencing used immunoSEQ multiplex PCR; TCRdb keeps in-frame clones, though not all of them. This table has 150,000 to 160,000 clones, 75% to 85% appearing once. The CDR3 has 16 residues. Germline CDR1 reads MGHRA; CDR2 reads YSYEKL. Trimming cost V 1 base and J 3 bases, with 14 bases left between them. Turning to this clone: Its specificity is not known.

The gene calls are TRBV4-1 and TRBJ2-3; weak D call: TRBD2 (6 bases). The source is a woman aged 40 to 49 in good health and CMV-seropositive. Sequences were obtained from PBMCs. Written as DNA, the CDR3 is TGCGCCAGCAGCCAAGGGACGGGAGCGGTTACAGATACGCAGTATTTT. Protein sequence: CASSQGTGAVTDTQYF.